The 10 T cell receptor beta chains below all came from one sample that was sequenced in a study of shared clonotypes between healthy human individuals. The naive CD8 fraction comprised CD45RO-negative cells positively selected for CCR7 and excluded terminally differentiated effector memory CD45RA+ cells. Assay used: immunoSEQ multiplex PCR; TCRdb lists only in-frame clones, some missing. The sample carries about 870,000 clones, more than 85% recorded once. Material: naive CD8+ T cells sorted from blood. The source is a man aged 25-40 years in good health.

The CDR3 region is CASSFFSGSYSEQFF. Here the CDR3 DNA reads TGTGCCAGCAGTTTTTTTAGCGGGAGTTACTCTGAGCAGTTCTTC. The gene calls are TRBV27 and TRBJ2-1; TRBD2 agrees at 9 bases. Germline V gene sequence: CDR1 MNHEY, CDR2 SMNVEV (reference sequence). The J segment lost 9 bases and the V segment lost 3 bases, leaving 9 bases of the junction unmatched. CDR3 length: 15 amino acids.

The V call is TRBV7-9, the J call TRBJ1-2; D not resolved. The CDR3 totals 16 residues. Germline CDR1 is SEHNR and CDR2 is FQNEAQ (reference sequence). Trimming stripped 6 bases from V and 8 bases from J, with 25 bases between. CDR3 loop: CASSTTRFGIIGGYTF. The DNA for the CDR3 is TGTGCCAGCAGTACGACTCGATTCGGTATAATTGGAGGCTACACCTTC.

A note on this clone: Other nucleotide sequences in the sample specify the same CDR3. This sequence joins TRBV18 and TRBJ2-3; TRBD2 matches 7 bases. Germline CDR1 is KGHSH and CDR2 is LQKENI. The CDR3 has 14 amino acids. J was trimmed by 0 bases and V by 3 bases; bases with no gene match: 0. The CDR3 loop reads CASSPSGSTDTQYF. The CDR3 coding sequence is TGTGCCAGCTCACCTAGCGGGAGCACAGATACGCAGTATTTT.

The chain uses TRBV27 and TRBJ2-5, with D unresolved. There are 15 residues in the CDR3. Looked up from germline, CDR1 is MNHEY and CDR2 is SMNVEV (reference sequence). V shed 5 bases and J shed 3 bases, with 16 bases lying between them. The chain's CDR3 is CASSTIALSEETQYF. CDR3 DNA sequence: TGTGCCAGCAGTACGATTGCCCTCAGCGAAGAGACCCAGTACTTC.

The rearrangement joins TRBV7-2 to TRBJ2-3, with a possible D match to TRBD2 (5 bases). The CDR3 totals 16 residues. The V and J ends lost 2 bases and 4 bases respectively, with 16 bases between them. Per the germline V gene, CDR1 is SGHTA and CDR2 is FQGNSA. The CDR3 region is CASSLRGSRLADTQYF. The CDR3 DNA sequence: TGTGCCAGCAGCTTACGAGGGAGTAGGTTGGCAGATACGCAGTATTTT.

The chain carries TRBV11-2 and TRBJ2-5; 9 positions agree with TRBD1. Near its end, the DNA agrees better with TRBJ2-7, so the J call may be wrong. CDR1 is SGHAT and CDR2 is FQNNGV in the germline V gene. The CDR3 is 14 residues long. The CDR3 nucleotides read TGTGCCAGCAGCTTGGCGACAGGGGGGAACGAGCAGTACTTC. Translating it yields CASSLATGGNEQYF.

The table lists this clone with a few counts. The chain is built from TRBV4-1 and TRBJ2-1; TRBD1 or TRBD2 may be the D gene (5 bases each). This CDR3 has 17 residues. Between the trimmed V and J ends, which lost 5 bases and 7 bases, there was a span of 24 bases. Germline CDR1 MGHRA, CDR2 YSYEKL. The chain's CDR3 is CASSDGLGTNPLNEQFF. The DNA of the CDR3 is TGCGCCAGCAGCGATGGACTCGGGACCAACCCCCTGAATGAGCAGTTCTTC.

For the CDR3, the DNA is TGTGCCAGCAGCTTAAGCGATGATCCGAATCAGCCCCAGCATTTT. Amino acids: CASSLSDDPNQPQHF. The chain couples TRBV7-6 to TRBJ1-5; D is unresolved. Germline CDR1 is SGHVS and CDR2 is FNYEAQ. Trimming left V 2 bases short and J 4 bases short, with 12 bases between. CDR3 length: 15 residues.

The chain joins TRBV28 to TRBJ1-3, with D unresolved. The V end lost 5 bases, the J end lost 6 bases, and 11 bases lay between the germline ends. The length of the CDR3 is 13 residues. Germline lookup yields CDR1 MDHEN and CDR2 SYDVKM. The CDR3 nucleotides are TGTGCCAGCAGTCCACTAGCGACAAACACCATATATTTT. Translation gives CASSPLATNTIYF.

The V and J genes are TRBV19 and TRBJ1-1; D is possibly TRBD1 (5 bases). This CDR3 is 13 amino acids long. Deletions cut 11 bases from V and 7 bases from J, with 20 bases between. The germline gives CDR1 LNHDA, CDR2 SQIVND (reference sequence). The CDR3 loop is CAVVGRAPNEAFF. CDR3 in DNA: TGTGCCGTGGTGGGCAGGGCCCCAAATGAAGCTTTCTTT.